A single sample is the source of the 4 T cell receptor beta chains below, sequenced in a study of blood T cell repertoires in COVID-19. Assay: immunoSEQ multiplex PCR; the TCRdb copy retains only in-frame clones and omits some. The table records some 310,000 clones, around 86% of them present only once. Sequencing was done on a sample of peripheral blood. The receptor source for this set is a man between 45 and 60 years old with active or convalescent COVID-19.

This sequence joins TRBV7-2 and TRBJ2-3; a possible D gene is TRBD2 (5 bases). This CDR3 is built from 14 residues. Germline lookup yields CDR1 SGHTA and CDR2 FQGNSA. V lost 7 bases and J 2 bases, leaving 13 bases between the germline ends. The CDR3 region is CASMAGDFTDTQYF. CDR3 DNA: TGTGCCAGCATGGCGGGCGACTTCACAGATACGCAGTATTTT.

This clone came up a few times. The V gene is TRBV5-4, the J gene TRBJ2-1; 11 bases map to TRBD2. Germline lookup yields CDR1 SGHNT and CDR2 YYREEE (reference sequence). CDR3 length: 15 residues. Trimming took 0 bases from V and 9 from J; bases not matched to a gene: 5. This CDR3 reads CASSLEVAGGTEQFF. CDR3 nucleotide sequence: TGTGCCAGCAGCTTGGAAGTAGCGGGGGGGACTGAGCAGTTCTTC.

This chain joins TRBV2 and TRBJ2-3; no clear D. V was cut by 10 bases and J by 0 bases, with 14 bases left in between. The CDR3 runs 14 residues. Per germline, CDR1 SNHLY and CDR2 FYNNEI. CDR3 residues: CATGELASTDTQYF. In nucleotides, the CDR3 is TGTGCCACCGGAGAGCTGGCTAGCACAGATACGCAGTATTTT.

This rearrangement joins TRBV5-1 to TRBJ2-5; 7 bases are shared with TRBD2. The germline CDR1 and CDR2 sequences are SGHRS and YFSETQ. V dropped 3 bases and J dropped 1; count of bases not matched to a gene: 3. The CDR3 covers 14 residues. The CDR3 region has the DNA TGCGCCAGCAGCTCCCGCGGGAGCCAAGAGACCCAGTACTTC. Its translation: CASSSRGSQETQYF.